These 12 T cell receptor beta chains were sequenced from one sample in a study of early T cells in non-severe SARS-CoV-2 infection. TCRdb used MiXCR to reprocess the 5' RACE reads, holding one entry per CDR3 protein. Of nearly 110,000 distinct CDR3 sequences in the sample, roughly 10% are singletons; the top ten hold about 7.6%. The sample taken for sequencing was whole blood. The receptors stem from an adult who was a healthcare worker with PCR-confirmed SARS-CoV-2 infection or an uninfected control (not recorded which).

There are a few counts of this clonotype. The chain recombines TRBV21-1 with TRBJ2-2; no DNA check was done on the table's D call, TRBD1. TRBV21-1 is recorded as a pseudogene. This CDR3 comprises 18 residues. This CDR3 is CASSKALGGAWDTGELFF. Here the CDR3 DNA reads TGTGCCAGCAGCAAAGCGCTAGGGGGCGCTTGGGATACCGGGGAGCTGTTTTTT.

This chain uses TRBV4-1 with TRBJ1-2; possible D gene TRBD1, 5 bases. The CDR3 is 15 amino acids. Germline V gives CDR1 MGHRA, CDR2 YSYEKL. V was clipped by 4 bases and J by 4 bases, with 16 bases between them. CDR3 region: CASSLGTRTSYGYTF. CDR3 nucleotides: TGCGCCAGCAGCCTGGGGACCCGAACGAGCTATGGCTACACCTTC.

The rearrangement links TRBV12-3 or TRBV12-4 to TRBJ2-3, with D tentatively TRBD1 (6 bases). The CDR3 totals 14 residues. Trimming took off 5 bases at V and 4 bases at J, with 13 bases between the two ends. The CDR3 DNA reads as TGTGCCAGCAGTCCCGGCTGGGGGCCAGATACGCAGTATTTT. Residues: CASSPGWGPDTQYF.

This clonotype was seen repeatedly, ten times or more. CDR3 DNA: TGTGCCAGTAAACCCTCTGCGAGCGGGAGCACAGATACGCAGTATTTT. Its protein product is CASKPSASGSTDTQYF. V usage is TRBV9 and J usage is TRBJ2-3; D might be TRBD2 (6 bases). Germline CDR1 SGDLS, CDR2 YYNGEE. V shed 8 bases and J shed 0 bases, with 19 bases lying between them. The CDR3 runs to 16 residues.

This chain links TRBV27 with TRBJ2-7, with 10 nucleotides matching TRBD1. The CDR3 runs to 14 residues. Germline V gene data show CDR1 as MNHEY and CDR2 as SMNVEV (reference sequence). V lost 8 bases, J lost 3 bases, and 7 bases stayed unmatched. CDR3 protein: CASARTGGYYEQYF. The CDR3 DNA sequence: TGTGCCAGCGCCCGGACAGGGGGTTACTACGAGCAGTACTTC.

Ten or more counts support this clonotype. The V and J genes are TRBV6-5 and TRBJ2-1; 7 bases fit TRBD2. The CDR3 is 15 residues long. Per germline, CDR1 MNHEY and CDR2 SVGAGI. The J segment lost 8 bases and the V segment lost 8 bases, leaving 15 bases of the junction unmatched. The CDR3 is CASSGTMPLADEQFF. In nucleotides, the CDR3 is TGTGCCAGCTCCGGGACTATGCCCCTGGCCGATGAGCAGTTCTTC.

This clonotype has ten or more counts. The chain has TRBV4-1 and TRBJ1-5; the D gene is possibly TRBD1 (5 bases). The length of the CDR3 is 13 residues. Germline CDR1 and CDR2: MGHRA and YSYEKL. V shed 0 bases and J shed 11 bases, with 11 bases lying between them. The CDR3 here is CASSQDRGNTQHF. The CDR3 nucleotides read TGCGCCAGCAGCCAAGACCGGGGGAACACCCAGCATTTT.

This clonotype was detected ten times or more. The V gene is TRBV7-9, the J gene TRBJ1-5; TRBD1 matches at 7 bases. The ends lost 0 bases at V and 6 bases at J; junction bases unmatched: 2. CDR3 length equals 14 residues. From germline, CDR1 is SEHNR and CDR2 FQNEAQ (reference sequence). In DNA, the CDR3 is TGTGCCAGCAGCTTAGCAGGGGGCGGTCAGCCCCAGCATTTT. Residues: CASSLAGGGQPQHF.

This clonotype appeared a single time. With a much larger clone just one base away, this may be a read error. The gene calls are TRBV20-1 and TRBJ2-7, with 8 positions matching TRBD2. Germline V gene data show CDR1 as DFQATT and CDR2 as SNEGSKA (reference sequence). CDR3 size: 14 residues. The CDR3 DNA is TGCAGTGCTAGAGAGAGCGGGAGAAAGCGCGAGCAGAACTTC. This sequence encodes CSARESGRKREQNF.

This clonotype was observed a few times. This rearrangement joins TRBV5-4 to TRBJ2-1, with unresolved D. The CDR3 extends over 11 amino acids. The V gene lost 3 bases and the J gene lost 12 bases, with 10 bases spanning the gap. Germline CDR1 and CDR2: SGHNT and YYREEE (reference sequence). Here the CDR3 reads CASSSNSLQFF. The DNA for the CDR3 is TGTGCCAGCAGCTCCAACTCACTGCAGTTCTTC.

This clonotype was observed a handful of times. This rearrangement joins TRBV7-8 to TRBJ2-1; D may be TRBD1 (6 bases). The length of the CDR3 is 15 residues. Per germline, CDR1 SGHVS and CDR2 FQNEAQ. Trimming cost V 5 bases and J 8 bases, with 19 bases left between them. CDR3 sequence: CASSRAGVVSDEQFF. In nucleotides, the CDR3 is TGTGCCAGCAGCCGTGCAGGGGTTGTTTCCGATGAGCAGTTCTTC.

This clonotype has a handful of counts. This chain connects TRBV2 to TRBJ2-1; D gene uncertain. The CDR3 is 11 residues long. Germline V gene data show CDR1 as SNHLY and CDR2 as FYNNEI. Deletions cut 5 bases from V and 5 bases from J, with 4 bases between. The CDR3 DNA is TGTGCCAGCAGTAGTAACAATGAGCAGTTCTTC. It translates to CASSSNNEQFF.